The 13 T cell receptor beta chains below come from one sample, sequenced in a study of blood T cell repertoires in COVID-19. Clones were sequenced by immunoSEQ multiplex PCR, and TCRdb holds only the in-frame ones, with some missing. The repertoire holds 200,000 to 250,000 clones, with approximately 90% as singletons. Material: peripheral blood. These TCRs come from a man aged 25 to 45 who had recovered from COVID-19.

The chain combines TRBV2 with TRBJ1-4; no clear D. Per germline, CDR1 SNHLY and CDR2 FYNNEI. This CDR3 has 17 residues. V lost 6 bases, J lost 3 bases, and 20 bases lay in between. In nucleotides, the CDR3 is TGTGCCAGCAGCGCCTATTTACCCCTGCGGGCTAATGAAAAACTGTTTTTT. It is translated as CASSAYLPLRANEKLFF.

The chain uses TRBV7-9 and TRBJ1-2, with 9 bases fitting TRBD1. CDR3 length: 13 residues. The ends lost 8 bases at V and 9 bases at J; junction bases unmatched: 10. CDR1 is SEHNR, CDR2 FQNEAQ, per germline (reference sequence). CDR3 DNA: TGTGCCAGCGGCCCGGACAGGGGTTGGAGCTACACCTTC. This translates into CASGPDRGWSYTF.

CDR3 DNA sequence: TGTGCCAGCAGTTCCATGGTGGGACAGTGGAGCTACGAGCAGTACTTC. Its translation: CASSSMVGQWSYEQYF. This rearrangement joins TRBV5-4 to TRBJ2-7, with TRBD1 identical over 7 bases. V was pared by 5 bases and J by 3 bases, with 14 bases of the junction left unmatched. The CDR3 runs to 16 residues. The germline CDR1 and CDR2 sequences are SGHNT and YYREEE (reference sequence). The variable domain in full, completed from reference TRBV5-4 and TRBJ2-7, reads ETGVTQSPTHLIKTRGQQVTLRCSSQSGHNTVSWYQQALGQGPQFIFQYYREEENGRGNFPPRFSGLQFPNYSSELNVNALELDDSALYLCASSSMVGQWSYEQYFGPGTRLTVT.

The V gene is TRBV16, the J gene TRBJ2-2; TRBD1 aligns across 10 bases. The CDR3 is 15 residues long. Germline CDR1 reads KGHSY; CDR2 reads FQNENV. V lost 6 bases and J lost 4; bases outside the gene matches: 5. Written as DNA, the CDR3 is TGTGCCAGCAGGCCCGGGACAGGGGCCACCGGGGAGCTGTTTTTT. Its translation is CASRPGTGATGELFF.

Here the CDR3 reads CATSRADRGTAFF. Here the CDR3 DNA reads TGTGCCACCAGCAGAGCGGACAGGGGGACTGCTTTCTTT. The V and J genes are TRBV15 and TRBJ1-1; 10 nucleotides align to TRBD1. The germline CDR1 and CDR2 sequences are LNHNV and YYDKDF (reference sequence). The V and J ends lost 1 base and 11 bases, in that order; junction bases with no gene match: 4. This CDR3 is 13 amino acids long.

This clone appeared many times. The chain links TRBV5-5 to TRBJ1-6; 8 bases match TRBD1. This CDR3 region has 14 residues. Trimming removed 4 bases from V and 10 bases from J; junction bases left unmatched: 7. Germline lookup yields CDR1 SGHKS and CDR2 YYEKEE (reference sequence). The CDR3 DNA follows: TGTGCCAGCAGCCCCCGACAGGGGAGATCACCCCTCCACTTT. This sequence encodes CASSPRQGRSPLHF.

In DNA, the CDR3 is TGCAGTGCTAGTAAGGCGGACTATGGCTACACCTTC. Its protein is CSASKADYGYTF. The rearrangement links TRBV20-1 to TRBJ1-2; D is ambiguous. Germline CDR1 is DFQATT and CDR2 is SNEGSKA (reference sequence). V was pared by 3 bases and J by 3 bases, with 8 bases between. The CDR3 totals 12 residues.

This clone has only one observation. This chain links TRBV27 with TRBJ1-5; D perhaps matches TRBD1 (6 bases). The CDR3 has 13 amino acids. V was shortened by 4 bases and J by 5 bases, with 9 bases between the two germline ends. Per germline, CDR1 MNHEY and CDR2 SMNVEV (reference sequence). CDR3 sequence: CASSSGVYQPQHF. The CDR3 bases are TGTGCCAGCAGTTCAGGGGTTTATCAGCCCCAGCATTTT.

V and J are TRBV4-3 and TRBJ2-2, with D perhaps TRBD2 (7 bases). The germline CDR1 and CDR2 sequences are LGHNA and YSLEER. This CDR3 region has 19 residues. V lost 0 bases to trimming and J lost 3 bases, with 20 bases between them. Here the CDR3 DNA reads TGCGCCAGCAGCCAAGAGGTTATTGGGGGGGCTGGGTACACCGGGGAGCTGTTTTTT. Protein sequence: CASSQEVIGGAGYTGELFF.

This rearrangement joins TRBV2 to TRBJ1-6; D perhaps matches TRBD1 (6 bases). Germline values: CDR1 SNHLY, CDR2 FYNNEI. With 7 bases removed from V and 9 bases from J, the gap between germline ends came to 16 bases. The CDR3 has 14 amino acids. The CDR3 loop reads CASTEGAGVSPLHF. CDR3 coding DNA: TGTGCCAGCACCGAAGGGGCAGGGGTTTCACCCCTCCACTTT.

J is TRBJ2-2 and V is TRBV19; TRBD1 might be the D (6 bases). This CDR3 contains 14 residues. The V end was cut by 6 bases, the J end by 3 bases, with 11 bases between. From germline, CDR1 is LNHDA and CDR2 SQIVND (reference sequence). The CDR3 nucleotides are TGTGCCAGTAGGAGAAACAGGGACACCGGGGAGCTGTTTTTT. Translation gives CASRRNRDTGELFF.

The chain couples TRBV11-2 to TRBJ1-6; D possibly corresponds to TRBD1 (5 bases). The CDR3 sequence is 14 residues long. Trimming took off 0 bases at V and 9 bases at J, with 9 bases between the two ends. CDR1 is SGHAT, CDR2 FQNNGV, per germline. DNA for the CDR3: TGTGCCAGCAGCTTAGACGAAGGGGCTTCACCCCTCCACTTT. It encodes CASSLDEGASPLHF.

This chain uses TRBV10-2 with TRBJ2-5; TRBD2 agrees at 10 bases. This CDR3 is 13 amino acids long. V shed 5 bases, J shed 5 bases, and the junction held 2 bases outside the gene matches. Germline V gene sequence: CDR1 WSHSY, CDR2 SAAADI. CDR3 amino acids: CASSLAGVETQYF. DNA of the CDR3: TGCGCCAGCAGTCTAGCGGGGGTTGAGACCCAGTACTTC.